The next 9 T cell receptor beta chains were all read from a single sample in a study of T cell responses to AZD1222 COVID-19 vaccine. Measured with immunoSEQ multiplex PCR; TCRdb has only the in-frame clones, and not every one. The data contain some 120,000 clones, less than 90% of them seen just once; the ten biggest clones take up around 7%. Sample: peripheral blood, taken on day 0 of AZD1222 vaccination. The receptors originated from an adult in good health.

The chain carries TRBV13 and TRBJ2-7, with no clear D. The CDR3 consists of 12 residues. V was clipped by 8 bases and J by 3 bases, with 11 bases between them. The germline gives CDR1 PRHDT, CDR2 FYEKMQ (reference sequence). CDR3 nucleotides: TGTGCCAGCCAAGGGCAGAACTACGAGCAGTACTTC. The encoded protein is CASQGQNYEQYF. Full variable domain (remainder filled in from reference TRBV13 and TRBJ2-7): AAGVIQSPRHLIKEKRETATLKCYPIPRHDTVYWYQQGPGQDPQFLISFYEKMQSDKGSIPDRFSAQQFSDYHSELNMSSLELGDSALYFCASQGQNYEQYFGPGTRLTVT.

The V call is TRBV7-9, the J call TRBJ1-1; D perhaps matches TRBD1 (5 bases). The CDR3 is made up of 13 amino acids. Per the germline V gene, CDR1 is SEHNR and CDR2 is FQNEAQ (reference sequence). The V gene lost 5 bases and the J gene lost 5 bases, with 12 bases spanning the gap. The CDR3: CASSLQGWTEAFF. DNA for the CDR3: TGTGCCAGCAGCCTTCAGGGCTGGACTGAAGCTTTCTTT. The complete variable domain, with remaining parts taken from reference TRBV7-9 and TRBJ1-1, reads DTGVSQNPRHKITKRGQNVTFRCDPISEHNRLYWYRQTLGQGPEFLTYFQNEAQLEKSRLLSDRFSAERPKGSFSTLEIQRTEQGDSAMYLCASSLQGWTEAFFGQGTRLTVV.

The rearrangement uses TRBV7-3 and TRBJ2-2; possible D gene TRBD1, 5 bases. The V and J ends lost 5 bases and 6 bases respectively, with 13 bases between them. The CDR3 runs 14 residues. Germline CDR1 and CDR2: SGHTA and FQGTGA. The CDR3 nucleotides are TGTGCCAGCAGCACTACGACAGTTTCCGGGGAGCTGTTTTTT. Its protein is CASSTTTVSGELFF.

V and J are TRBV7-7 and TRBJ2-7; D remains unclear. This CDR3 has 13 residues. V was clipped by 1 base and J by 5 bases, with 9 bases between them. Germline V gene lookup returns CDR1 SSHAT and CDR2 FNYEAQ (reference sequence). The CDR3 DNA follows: TGTGCCAGCAGCTTAGGACAAACGGACGAGCAGTACTTC. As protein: CASSLGQTDEQYF.

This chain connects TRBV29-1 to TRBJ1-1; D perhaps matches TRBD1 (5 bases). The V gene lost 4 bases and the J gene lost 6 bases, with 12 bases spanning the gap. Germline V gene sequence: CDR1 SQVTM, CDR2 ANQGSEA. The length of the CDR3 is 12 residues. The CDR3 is CSVVFQGAEAFF. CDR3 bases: TGCAGCGTTGTGTTTCAGGGAGCTGAAGCTTTCTTT.

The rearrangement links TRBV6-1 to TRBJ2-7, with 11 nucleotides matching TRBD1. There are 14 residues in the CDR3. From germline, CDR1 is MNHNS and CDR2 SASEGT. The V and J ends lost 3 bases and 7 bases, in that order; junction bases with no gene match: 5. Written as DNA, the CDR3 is TGTGCCAGCAGTGAGCGAGGGACAGGGGGTGAGCAGTACTTC. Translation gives CASSERGTGGEQYF.

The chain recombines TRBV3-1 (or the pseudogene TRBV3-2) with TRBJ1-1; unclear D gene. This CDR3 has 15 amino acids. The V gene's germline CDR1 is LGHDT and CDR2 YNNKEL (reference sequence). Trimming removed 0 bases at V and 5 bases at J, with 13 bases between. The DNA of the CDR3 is TGTGCCAGCAGCCAAGAGGGGAGGGAGCGGACTGAAGCTTTCTTT. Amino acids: CASSQEGRERTEAFF.

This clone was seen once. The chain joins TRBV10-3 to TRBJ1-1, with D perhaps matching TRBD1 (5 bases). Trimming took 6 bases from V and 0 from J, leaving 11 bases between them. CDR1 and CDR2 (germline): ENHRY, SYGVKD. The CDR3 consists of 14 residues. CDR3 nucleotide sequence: TGTGCCATCAGGGGGACTTCGCTGAACACTGAAGCTTTCTTT. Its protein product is CAIRGTSLNTEAFF.

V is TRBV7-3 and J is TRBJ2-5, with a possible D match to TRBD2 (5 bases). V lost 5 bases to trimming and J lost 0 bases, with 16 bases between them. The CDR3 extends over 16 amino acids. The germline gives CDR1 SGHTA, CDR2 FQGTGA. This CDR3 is CASSPNERKYQETQYF. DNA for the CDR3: TGTGCCAGCAGCCCAAATGAGCGGAAGTACCAAGAGACCCAGTACTTC.